This passage covers 26 T cell receptor beta chains from one sample sequenced in a study of radiotherapy plus CTLA-4 blockade in lung cancer. The data were produced by immunoSEQ multiplex PCR, yet TCRdb's version contains in-frame clones alone and is incomplete. The sample consists of 70,000 to 95,000 clones, about 80% of them appearing once. This sample comprised peripheral blood, obtained from a patient treated with radiotherapy plus ipilimumab. The receptors shown here come from a human donor with non-small cell lung cancer that progressed on radiotherapy plus ipilimumab.

V is TRBV4-2 and J is TRBJ1-6; 7 bases match TRBD1. Trimming removed 4 bases from V and 0 bases from J; junction bases left unmatched: 18. This CDR3 contains 21 residues. In germline, CDR1 is LGHNA, CDR2 YNFKEQ. CDR3 in DNA: TGTGCCAGCAGCCCAACTTATCCGGGACAGCCGACCAGCTCCTATAATTCACCCCTCCACTTT. It is translated as CASSPTYPGQPTSSYNSPLHF.

The chain combines TRBV5-6 with TRBJ2-2, with D possibly being TRBD1 or TRBD2 (5 bases each). Germline V CDR1 and CDR2: SGHDT, YYEEEE. The CDR3 length is 16 residues. V dropped 4 bases and J dropped 0 bases, with 13 bases sitting between them. The CDR3 loop reads CASSLQGDANTGELFF. The DNA for the CDR3 is TGTGCCAGCAGCCTCCAGGGAGATGCGAACACCGGGGAGCTGTTTTTT.

The CDR3: CASSFETSGFYNEQFF. The CDR3, as DNA: TGTGCCAGCAGTTTTGAGACTAGCGGCTTTTACAATGAGCAGTTCTTC. The V call is TRBV28, the J call TRBJ2-1; 9 positions agree with TRBD2. Germline assignment: CDR1 MDHEN and CDR2 SYDVKM. CDR3 length: 16 amino acids. V dropped 3 bases and J dropped 4; count of bases not matched to a gene: 7.

The chain joins TRBV9 to TRBJ2-5; D is ambiguous. The germline gives CDR1 SGDLS, CDR2 YYNGEE. The CDR3 covers 14 residues. The ends were cut back, 0 bases at V and 4 bases at J, with 10 bases in the middle. The CDR3 reads CASSVALGLETQYF. The CDR3, as DNA: TGTGCCAGCAGCGTAGCTCTGGGGTTAGAGACCCAGTACTTC.

With respect to this clone: In the same sample, other DNA sequences code for this CDR3. The rearrangement uses TRBV4-1 and TRBJ2-7; TRBD2 agrees at 10 bases. The CDR3 sequence is 15 residues long. In germline, CDR1 is MGHRA, CDR2 YSYEKL. Germline trimming cut 6 bases from V and 4 bases from J; bases unmatched to any gene: 9. The CDR3 bases are TGCGCCAGCAGTCTGCAGGTAGCGGGGGGATACGAGCAGTACTTC. Residues: CASSLQVAGGYEQYF.

The J gene is TRBJ1-2, the V gene TRBV18; no clear D. The germline V and J ends were trimmed by 2 bases and 8 bases, with 15 bases remaining between them. Germline V lookup: CDR1 KGHSH, CDR2 LQKENI. This CDR3 comprises 14 residues. CDR3 sequence reads: CASSPNTDAGGYTF. CDR3 in DNA: TGTGCCAGCTCACCAAACACGGACGCGGGGGGCTACACCTTC.

The chain links TRBV7-3 to TRBJ2-7; 9 bases map to TRBD1. This CDR3 region has 14 residues. V lost 2 bases to trimming and J lost 6 bases; unmatched junction nucleotides: 5. CDR1 and CDR2 from the germline V gene are SGHTA and FQGTGA. The CDR3 protein is CASSLGTGFSEQYF. For the CDR3, the DNA is TGTGCCAGCAGCTTAGGGACAGGGTTTTCCGAGCAGTACTTC. The variable domain in full, completed from reference TRBV7-3 and TRBJ2-7, reads GAGVSQTPSNKVTEKGKYVELRCDPISGHTALYWYRQSLGQGPEFLIYFQGTGAADDSGLPNDRFFAVRPEGSVSTLKIQRTERGDSAVYLCASSLGTGFSEQYFGPGTRLTVT.

The chain employs TRBV13 and TRBJ1-2, with 9 bases aligning to TRBD1. The germline V gene encodes CDR1 PRHDT and CDR2 FYEKMQ (reference sequence). This CDR3 has 13 residues. With 5 bases clipped from V and 7 bases from J, the junction kept 5 bases outside the gene matches. The CDR3 DNA sequence: TGTGCCAGCAGCCTCTGGACAGGGGCTGGCTACACCTTC. Translation gives CASSLWTGAGYTF.

The J gene is TRBJ2-5, the V gene TRBV7-9, with D possibly matching TRBD1 (5 bases). Germline V gene lookup returns CDR1 SEHNR and CDR2 FQNEAQ (reference sequence). This CDR3 comprises 16 residues. V gave up 5 bases and J gave up 4 bases, with 20 bases separating them. CDR3 residues: CASSLTGQGIRETQYF. The DNA of the CDR3 is TGTGCCAGCAGCCTCACTGGGCAGGGAATTAGAGAGACCCAGTACTTC.

The rearrangement links TRBV28 to TRBJ2-7, with D perhaps TRBD1 or TRBD2 (6 bases each). CDR3 size: 13 residues. V was cut by 7 bases and J by 0 bases, with 10 bases left in between. Germline loops: CDR1 MDHEN, CDR2 SYDVKM. The CDR3 loop reads CASIEGGSYEQYF. CDR3 sequence (DNA): TGTGCCAGCATTGAGGGGGGCTCCTACGAGCAGTACTTC.

V and J are TRBV14 and TRBJ1-5; D is undetermined. CDR1 and CDR2 (germline): SGHDN, FVKESK. V was pared by 2 bases and J by 4 bases, with 6 bases between. The length of the CDR3 is 13 residues. The CDR3 loop is CASSQNVNQPQHF. As DNA, the CDR3 is TGTGCCAGCAGCCAAAACGTTAATCAGCCCCAGCATTTT.

The chain combines TRBV19 with TRBJ1-4; 7 positions agree with TRBD1. The CDR3 totals 13 residues. Germline loops: CDR1 LNHDA, CDR2 SQIVND (reference sequence). After removal of 4 bases from V and 7 bases from J, the junction contained 3 bases not matched to a gene. CDR3 loop: CASSKDRVEKLFF. The DNA of the CDR3 is TGTGCCAGTAGTAAAGACAGGGTTGAAAAACTGTTTTTT.

The chain uses TRBV28 and TRBJ1-1; the D gene is possibly TRBD1 (6 bases). Germline V lookup: CDR1 MDHEN, CDR2 SYDVKM. The germline V and J ends were trimmed by 6 bases and 7 bases, with 15 bases remaining between them. The CDR3 totals 13 residues. The CDR3 DNA is TGTGCCAGCAGCTCCGGTCAGGGGATTGAAGCTTTCTTT. This gives the protein CASSSGQGIEAFF.

As for this clone: The sample contains more than one DNA sequence encoding this CDR3. The chain is built from TRBV28 and TRBJ1-5, with D possibly being TRBD1 (6 bases). The CDR3 extends over 16 amino acids. The germline gives CDR1 MDHEN, CDR2 SYDVKM. Trimming removed 7 bases at V and 0 bases at J, with 16 bases between. The CDR3 bases are TGTGCCAGCACCCCACGGGGGGCGGGTAGCAATCAGCCCCAGCATTTT. Translated: CASTPRGAGSNQPQHF.

V and J are TRBV5-4 and TRBJ2-7; TRBD1 is a possible D gene (6 bases). The CDR3 contains 15 residues. Germline CDR1 and CDR2: SGHNT and YYREEE (reference sequence). Trimming took 0 bases from V and 4 from J, leaving 14 bases between them. CDR3 amino acids: CASSLGGAGEYEQYF. In nucleotides, the CDR3 is TGTGCCAGCAGCTTGGGAGGGGCAGGGGAGTACGAGCAGTACTTC.

The chain has TRBV11-2 and TRBJ1-1; D remains unclear. V was clipped by 2 bases and J by 0 bases, with 7 bases between them. Looked up from germline, CDR1 is SGHAT and CDR2 is FQNNGV. The CDR3 consists of 14 residues. The CDR3 DNA reads TGTGCCAGCAGCTTAAACGGCATGAACACTGAAGCTTTCTTT. This codes for CASSLNGMNTEAFF.

V gene TRBV5-1 combines with J gene TRBJ2-5, with D tentatively TRBD1 (6 bases). The CDR3 covers 14 residues. Per the germline V gene, CDR1 is SGHRS and CDR2 is YFSETQ. Trimming took off 4 bases at V and 5 bases at J, with 15 bases between the two ends. Here the CDR3 DNA reads TGCGCCAGCAGCCGGCAGGGGATGGGTGAGACCCAGTACTTC. Translated: CASSRQGMGETQYF.

The chain recombines TRBV4-1 with TRBJ1-4; D not certain. The germline CDR1 and CDR2 sequences are MGHRA and YSYEKL. This CDR3 has 15 residues. Trimming took 0 bases from V and 8 from J, leaving 13 bases between them. The CDR3 DNA reads as TGCGCCAGCAGCCAAGAGGGCGGGTCGGTCGAAAAACTGTTTTTT. Amino acids: CASSQEGGSVEKLFF.

A note on this clone: At one end, the junction sequence differs from germline, possibly due to a read error. The chain uses TRBV7-7 and TRBJ2-5; the D gene is possibly TRBD2 (5 bases). The germline V gene encodes CDR1 SSHAT and CDR2 FNYEAQ (reference sequence). The CDR3 covers 15 residues. CDR3 region: CASSLVGGPGETQYF. Here the CDR3 DNA reads TGTGCTAGCAGCTTAGTGGGCGGTCCGGGGGAGACCCAGTACTTC.

The chain carries TRBV14 and TRBJ1-2, with D maybe TRBD1 (5 bases). Germline V gene data show CDR1 as SGHDN and CDR2 as FVKESK. The V end lost 3 bases, the J end lost 8 bases, and 19 bases lay between the germline ends. The CDR3 is made up of 15 amino acids. This CDR3 is CASSQTGQAVGGYTF. The CDR3, as DNA: TGTGCCAGCAGCCAGACTGGACAAGCCGTGGGAGGCTACACCTTC. The whole variable domain, filled in from reference TRBV14 and TRBJ1-2, reads EAGVTQFPSHSVIEKGQTVTLRCDPISGHDNLYWYRRVMGKEIKFLLHFVKESKQDESGMPNNRFLAERTGGTYSTLKVQPAELEDSGVYFCASSQTGQAVGGYTFGSGTRLTVV.

The CDR3 coding sequence is TGTGCCAGCAGCTTAACCCCTAGGCGACACAATCAGCCCCAGCATTTT. Its protein product is CASSLTPRRHNQPQHF. The V gene is TRBV7-8, the J gene TRBJ1-5, with D hard to call. Germline assignment: CDR1 SGHVS and CDR2 FQNEAQ. The length of the CDR3 is 16 residues. V shed 2 bases and J shed 3 bases, with 14 bases lying between them.

This chain links TRBV5-4 with TRBJ1-2; D might be TRBD1 (6 bases). The CDR3 is 15 amino acids. The V end was cut by 1 base, the J end by 0 bases, with 10 bases between. The V gene's germline CDR1 is SGHNT and CDR2 YYREEE (reference sequence). CDR3 protein: CASSLQDRSNYGYTF. For the CDR3, the DNA is TGTGCCAGCAGCTTGCAGGACAGATCTAACTATGGCTACACCTTC. Full variable domain (outside the CDR3, taken from reference TRBV5-4 and TRBJ1-2): ETGVTQSPTHLIKTRGQQVTLRCSSQSGHNTVSWYQQALGQGPQFIFQYYREEENGRGNFPPRFSGLQFPNYSSELNVNALELDDSALYLCASSLQDRSNYGYTFGSGTRLTVV.

The chain joins TRBV6-5 to TRBJ2-7, with 10 bases fitting TRBD2. Germline lookup yields CDR1 MNHEY and CDR2 SVGAGI. The CDR3 runs to 14 residues. Trimming cost V 6 bases and J 6 bases; bases outside gene matches: 8. The DNA of the CDR3 is TGTGCCAGCAGACAGAGCGGGGGGGCCCTCGAGCAGTACTTC. It is translated as CASRQSGGALEQYF.

V is TRBV28 and J is TRBJ1-4; D unclear. CDR1 and CDR2 (germline): MDHEN, SYDVKM. The CDR3 sequence is 12 residues long. Trimming pared 6 bases from V and 7 bases from J, leaving 9 bases between. CDR3 DNA sequence: TGTGCCAGCAGAGGTACCTCTGAAAAACTGTTTTTT. Its protein product is CASRGTSEKLFF.

This chain links TRBV5-6 with TRBJ2-5, with 9 bases fitting TRBD1. The trim removed 4 bases at V and 5 bases at J, leaving 6 bases unmatched. The CDR3 length is 14 residues. The germline V gene has CDR1 SGHDT and CDR2 YYEEEE. For the CDR3, the DNA is TGTGCCAGCAGCCCCCACGGACAGGGGGAGACCCAGTACTTC. Residues: CASSPHGQGETQYF.

J is TRBJ2-1 and V is TRBV5-1; 8 nucleotides align to TRBD2. The CDR3 totals 16 residues. Germline trimming cut 0 bases from V and 0 bases from J; bases unmatched to any gene: 2. Germline V gives CDR1 SGHRS, CDR2 YFSETQ. In nucleotides, the CDR3 is TGCGCCAGCAGCTTGGGCAGCGGGAGCTCCTACAATGAGCAGTTCTTC. It translates to CASSLGSGSSYNEQFF.